Following are 4 T cell receptor beta chains from one sample sequenced in a study of T cell clonality in common variable immunodeficiency. Libraries were prepared by immunoSEQ multiplex PCR; TCRdb keeps only in-frame clonotypes and omits some of them. The specimen has 55,000 or so clones, none found just once. Sequenced sample: peripheral blood mononuclear cells. These receptors were obtained from a person aged 18 to 69 in good health.

This clone was counted many times. The read ends 3 residues early relative to the CDR3; the germline J gene fills the gap. The chain joins TRBV2 to TRBJ1-6, with D tentatively TRBD1 (5 bases). The CDR3 totals 15 residues. CDR1 is SNHLY and CDR2 is FYNNEI in the germline V gene. The V end lost 8 bases, the J end lost 0 bases, and 11 bases lay between the germline ends. Incomplete CDR3 DNA: TGTGCCAGCGGGGCCCTTAGCTCCTATAATTCACCC. Translating it yields CASGALSSYNSP. Given in full, the CDR3 is CASGALSSYNSPLHF. The full variable domain, completed using reference TRBV2 and TRBJ1-6, is EPEVTQTPSHQVTQMGQEVILRCVPISNHLYFYWYRQILGQKVEFLVSFYNNEISEKSEIFDDQFSVERPDGSNFTLKIRSTKLEDSAMYFCASGALSSYNSPLHFGNGTRLTVT.

Notes on this clone: Read sequence stops 3 residues before the CDR3 end, and the germline J gene provides the missing end. Other DNA sequences within the sample encode an identical CDR3. The rearrangement links TRBV19 to TRBJ1-3; D gene uncertain. The CDR3 is 13 amino acids. The germline V and J ends were trimmed by 5 bases and 4 bases, with 9 bases remaining between them. Germline V lookup: CDR1 LNHDA, CDR2 SQIVND (reference sequence). The DNA read from the CDR3 is TGTGCCAGTAGTGCCCGCGGGGGAAACACC. Amino acids: CASSARGGNT. The whole CDR3 region reads CASSARGGNTIYF.

This clone was seen many times. The read halts 3 residues ahead of the CDR3 end, with the missing end drawn from the germline J gene. The chain carries TRBV6-2 or TRBV6-3 and TRBJ2-1, with 12 bases that match TRBD2. The CDR3 has 17 amino acids. Trimming at V came to 4 bases and at J to 6 bases, leaving 10 bases not matched to a gene. Germline CDR1 MNHEY, CDR2 SVGEGT. CDR3 DNA (partial): TGTGCCAGCAGTTCCAGACTAGCGGGGGCCGGGGGCAATGAG. This sequence encodes CASSSRLAGAGGNE. The full-length CDR3 reads as CASSSRLAGAGGNEQFF.

There are a few counts of this clone. Incomplete CDR3 DNA: TGTGCCAGTAGTATTGGGAGCGGGGGATACAATGAC. It specifies CASSIGSGGYND. From start to end, the CDR3 is CASSIGSGGYNDYTF. The gene calls are TRBV19 and TRBJ1-2; possible D gene TRBD1, 5 bases. The read is 3 residues too short to cover the CDR3 end, so that end is filled in from the germline J gene. The CDR3 is 15 amino acids. The germline gives CDR1 LNHDA, CDR2 SQIVND (reference sequence).